The sequence of this T cell receptor beta chain was determined in a study of OX40 agonist ivuxolimab in advanced cancers. Study-wide context: An agonistic anti-OX40 (CD134) antibody, ivuxolimab, was used to treat the patients.

Points on this clone: A far larger clone is one base from this, pointing to a likely read error. Different DNA sequences within this sample yield the same CDR3.

The table came from immunoSEQ multiplex PCR; TCRdb's copy has only in-frame clones and leaves some out. The sample consists of about 20,000 clones, 85% of them appearing once. The CDR3 length is 14 residues. V lost 0 bases, J lost 4 bases, and 8 bases lay in between. In germline, CDR1 is MNHEY, CDR2 SVGAGI. The chain links TRBV6-5 to TRBJ2-3; TRBD1 might be the D (6 bases). The sample here was CD4+ or CD8+ T cells sorted from blood, taken in a trial of the OX40 agonist ivuxolimab. The receptor comes from an adult with an advanced solid tumor such as melanoma, head and neck, liver or kidney cancer. This chain's CDR3 is CASSYSQGPDTQYF. CDR3 nucleotides: TGTGCCAGCAGTTACTCGCAGGGGCCAGATACGCAGTATTTT.